This TCR beta chain was captured by sequencing in a study of blood T cell repertoires in COVID-19. The CDR3 totals 16 residues. The germline CDR1 and CDR2 sequences are LNHNV and YYDKDF (reference sequence). The V and J ends lost 0 bases and 2 bases respectively, with 10 bases between them. Profiled with immunoSEQ multiplex PCR; TCRdb holds only in-frame clones, not every one. The sample has about 220,000 clones, around 82% seen once. Sequenced input: peripheral blood. The chain employs TRBV15 and TRBJ2-2; D remains ambiguous. The sequence was collected from a woman aged 55-69 years with acute or convalescent COVID-19. The CDR3 loop is CATSRDLGRNTGELFF. The CDR3 region has the DNA TGTGCCACCAGCAGAGATCTTGGCAGAAACACCGGGGAGCTGTTTTTT.